These T cell receptor beta chains were read from a single sample in a study of blood T cell repertoires in COVID-19. The assay was immunoSEQ multiplex PCR, and TCRdb's table has in-frame clones only and misses some. The sample lists 280,000 or so clones, approximately 88% occurring once. Sequencing was done on a sample of PBMCs or T cells enriched from blood (not recorded which). The source is a woman aged 40 to 49 who had recovered from COVID-19. The CDR3 runs from the conserved cysteine through the conserved F or W. The order of the fields is D gene, clone size, J gene, V gene, CDR3 DNA, CDR3 protein. A D gene is named only where the DNA matches it firmly. A clone size is listed for some rows: how often the clone was seen (once, few, many), or a class if it is expanded.

.	.	TRBJ1-2	TRBV4-3	TGCGCCAGCAGCCAGGGAGCGCAGGGGCCGACTGGCTACACCTTC	CASSQGAQGPTGYTF
TRBD2	once	TRBJ2-2	TRBV28	TGTGCCAGCAGTTTTCTAGCGGGAGACACCGGGGAGCTGTTTTTT	CASSFLAGDTGELFF
TRBD2	.	TRBJ2-6	TRBV28	TGTGCCAGCAGTCCACCCGGGAGGGGGGCCAACGTCCTGACTTTC	CASSPPGRGANVLTF
.	.	TRBJ1-1	TRBV4-3	TGCGCCAGCAGCCAAGATCTGCAGGGGCGGACTCCCTTTGAAGCTTTCTTT	CASSQDLQGRTPFEAFF
.	.	TRBJ2-5	TRBV28	TGTGCCAGCAGTTTGGACTTCGAAGAGACCCAGTACTTC	CASSLDFEETQYF
.	.	TRBJ2-4	TRBV7-2	TGTGCCAGCAGCTTAGAGGGGTGGCGCGCAGGGCCCAGGGACATTCAGTACTTC	CASSLEGWRAGPRDIQYF
.	.	TRBJ1-1	TRBV27	TGTGCCAGCAGTTTGCGGAGAAACACTGAAGCTTTCTTT	CASSLRRNTEAFF
TRBD1	.	TRBJ2-7	TRBV19	TGTGCCAGTAGTACCCGAGGGGCGACAGGGATATACGAGCAGTACTTC	CASSTRGATGIYEQYF
.	.	TRBJ2-5	TRBV3-1/TRBV3-2	TGTGCCAGCAGCCCAGGGATGCGAGAGACCCAGTACTTC	CASSPGMRETQYF
.	.	TRBJ2-7	TRBV7-9	TGTGCCAGCAGCTTGGCAGGGCCCTCCGAGCAGTACTTC	CASSLAGPSEQYF
TRBD2	.	TRBJ2-2	TRBV5-1	TGCGCCAGCAGCTTAACTAGCGGTCACACCGGGGAGCTGTTTTTT	CASSLTSGHTGELFF
TRBD1	.	TRBJ1-2	TRBV30	TGTGCCTATCCGACAGGGACGTTTGGCTACACCTTC	CAYPTGTFGYTF
.	.	TRBJ1-1	TRBV7-2	TGTGCCAGCAGCTCCAGGGCAGGCACTGAAGCTTTCTTT	CASSSRAGTEAFF
.	.	TRBJ1-2	TRBV10-3	TGTGCCATCAGTGTTTCGGAGGGCTACACCTTC	CAISVSEGYTF
.	.	TRBJ1-5	TRBV28	TGTGCCAGCAGTTTATACAGTGGGGGGGTAGGGGCCCAGCATTTT	CASSLYSGGVGAQHF
.	.	TRBJ2-3	TRBV7-2	TGTGCCAGCCACAGATCCAGCACAGATACGCAGTATTTT	CASHRSSTDTQYF
TRBD1	.	TRBJ1-5	TRBV7-2	TGTGCCAGCAGCTTCACAGGGGGCTTGGGGCAGCCCCAGCATTTT	CASSFTGGLGQPQHF